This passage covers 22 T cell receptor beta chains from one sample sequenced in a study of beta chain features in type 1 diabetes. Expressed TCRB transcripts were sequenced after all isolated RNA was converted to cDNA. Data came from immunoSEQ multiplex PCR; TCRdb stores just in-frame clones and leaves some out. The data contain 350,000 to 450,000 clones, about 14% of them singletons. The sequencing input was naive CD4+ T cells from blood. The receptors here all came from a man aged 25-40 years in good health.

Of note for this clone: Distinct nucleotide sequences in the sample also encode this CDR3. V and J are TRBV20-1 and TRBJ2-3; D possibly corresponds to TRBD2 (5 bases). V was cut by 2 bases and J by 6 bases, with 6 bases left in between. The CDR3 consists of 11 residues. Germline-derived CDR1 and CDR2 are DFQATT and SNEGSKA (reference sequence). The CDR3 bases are TGCAGTGCTAGACAGCGGGATACGCAGTATTTT. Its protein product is CSARQRDTQYF.

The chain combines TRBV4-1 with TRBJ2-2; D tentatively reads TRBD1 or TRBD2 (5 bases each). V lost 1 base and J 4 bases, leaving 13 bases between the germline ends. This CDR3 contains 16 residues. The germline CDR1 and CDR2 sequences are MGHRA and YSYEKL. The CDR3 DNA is TGCGCCAGCAGCCAAGGCGGACGGGGCCGCACCGGGGAGCTGTTTTTT. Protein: CASSQGGRGRTGELFF.

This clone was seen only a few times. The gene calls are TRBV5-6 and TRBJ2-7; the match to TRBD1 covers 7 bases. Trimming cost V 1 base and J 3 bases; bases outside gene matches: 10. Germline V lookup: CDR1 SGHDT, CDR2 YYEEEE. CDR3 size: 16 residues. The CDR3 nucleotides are TGTGCCAGCAGCTTGTCTCGACAGGGAAAGGACTACGAGCAGTACTTC. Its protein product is CASSLSRQGKDYEQYF. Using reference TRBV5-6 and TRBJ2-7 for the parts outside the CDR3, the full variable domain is DAGVTQSPTHLIKTRGQQVTLRCSPKSGHDTVSWYQQALGQGPQFIFQYYEEEERQRGNFPDRFSGHQFPNYSSELNVNALLLGDSALYLCASSLSRQGKDYEQYFGPGTRLTVT.

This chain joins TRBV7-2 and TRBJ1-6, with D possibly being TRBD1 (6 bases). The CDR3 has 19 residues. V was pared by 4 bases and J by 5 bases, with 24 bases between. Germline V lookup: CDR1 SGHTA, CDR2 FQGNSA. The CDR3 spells CASSYYIVDRNTNNSPLHF. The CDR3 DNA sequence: TGTGCCAGCAGCTACTATATCGTTGACAGGAACACTAATAATTCACCCCTCCACTTT.

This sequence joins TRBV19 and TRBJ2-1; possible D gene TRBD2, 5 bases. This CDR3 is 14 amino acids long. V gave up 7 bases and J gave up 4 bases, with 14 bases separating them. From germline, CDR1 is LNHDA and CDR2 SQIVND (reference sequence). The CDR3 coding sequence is TGTGCCAGTACCATTCTTGGAGGTTACAATGAGCAGTTCTTC. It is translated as CASTILGGYNEQFF. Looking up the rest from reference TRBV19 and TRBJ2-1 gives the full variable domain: DGGITQSPKYLFRKEGQNVTLSCEQNLNHDAMYWYRQDPGQGLRLIYYSQIVNDFQKGDIAEGYSVSREKKESFPLTVTSAQKNPTAFYLCASTILGGYNEQFFGPGTRLTVL.

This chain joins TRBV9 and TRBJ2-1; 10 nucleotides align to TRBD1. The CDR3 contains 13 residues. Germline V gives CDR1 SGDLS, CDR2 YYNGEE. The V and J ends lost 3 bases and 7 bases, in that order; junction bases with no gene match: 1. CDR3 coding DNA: TGTGCCAGCAGCGAGGGACAGGGGAATGAGCAGTTCTTC. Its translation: CASSEGQGNEQFF.

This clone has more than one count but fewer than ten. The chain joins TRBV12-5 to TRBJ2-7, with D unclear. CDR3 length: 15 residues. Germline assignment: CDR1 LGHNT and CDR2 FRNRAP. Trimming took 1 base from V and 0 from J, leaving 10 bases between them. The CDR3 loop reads CASGLGQAYSYEQYF. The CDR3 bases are TGTGCTAGTGGTTTGGGTCAGGCCTACTCCTACGAGCAGTACTTC. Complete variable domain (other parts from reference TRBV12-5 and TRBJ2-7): DARVTQTPRHKVTEMGQEVTMRCQPILGHNTVFWYRQTMMQGLELLAYFRNRAPLDDSGMPKDRFSAEMPDATLATLKIQPSEPRDSAVYFCASGLGQAYSYEQYFGPGTRLTVT.

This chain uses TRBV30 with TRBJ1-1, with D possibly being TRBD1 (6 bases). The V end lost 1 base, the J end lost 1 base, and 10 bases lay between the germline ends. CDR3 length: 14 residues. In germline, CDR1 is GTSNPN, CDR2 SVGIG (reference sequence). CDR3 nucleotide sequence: TGTGCCTGGAGTGCGGGACATCAGAACACTGAAGCTTTCTTT. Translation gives CAWSAGHQNTEAFF.

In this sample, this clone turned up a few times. In DNA form, the CDR3 reads TGTGCCAGCAGCCCCGGACAGGGCGGTGCTCAGCCCCAGCATTTT. Its protein is CASSPGQGGAQPQHF. The chain links TRBV4-2 to TRBJ1-5; TRBD1 matches at 8 bases. Germline V gene data show CDR1 as LGHNA and CDR2 as YNFKEQ. The ends lost 4 bases at V and 6 bases at J; junction bases unmatched: 8. The CDR3 has 15 amino acids.

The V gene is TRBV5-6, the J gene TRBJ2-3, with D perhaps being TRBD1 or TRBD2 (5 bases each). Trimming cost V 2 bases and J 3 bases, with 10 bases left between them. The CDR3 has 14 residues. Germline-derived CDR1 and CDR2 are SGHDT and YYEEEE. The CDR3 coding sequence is TGTGCCAGCAGCTTTGGGACGCGTACAGATACGCAGTATTTT. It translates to CASSFGTRTDTQYF. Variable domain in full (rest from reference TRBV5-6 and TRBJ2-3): DAGVTQSPTHLIKTRGQQVTLRCSPKSGHDTVSWYQQALGQGPQFIFQYYEEEERQRGNFPDRFSGHQFPNYSSELNVNALLLGDSALYLCASSFGTRTDTQYFGPGTRLTVL.

CDR3 sequence reads: CAISHRDRVLGYTF. The CDR3 DNA follows: TGTGCCATCAGCCACCGGGACAGGGTTCTTGGCTACACCTTC. The V gene is TRBV10-3, the J gene TRBJ1-2; 9 nucleotides line up with TRBD1. This CDR3 contains 14 residues. CDR1 is ENHRY and CDR2 is SYGVKD in the germline V gene. V lost 6 bases to trimming and J lost 7 bases; unmatched junction nucleotides: 9.

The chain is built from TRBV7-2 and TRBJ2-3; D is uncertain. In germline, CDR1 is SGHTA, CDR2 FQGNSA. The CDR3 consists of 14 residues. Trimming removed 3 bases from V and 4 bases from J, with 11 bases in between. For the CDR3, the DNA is TGTGCCAGCAGCTTTGGGCATTCCCCAGATACGCAGTATTTT. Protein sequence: CASSFGHSPDTQYF.

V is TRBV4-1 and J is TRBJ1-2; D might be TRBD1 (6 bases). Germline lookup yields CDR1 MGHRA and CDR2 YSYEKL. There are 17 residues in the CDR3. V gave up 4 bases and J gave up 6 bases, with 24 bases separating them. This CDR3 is CASSRTQGPGKGDGYTF. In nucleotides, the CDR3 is TGCGCCAGCAGCCGTACCCAGGGCCCGGGGAAGGGGGATGGCTACACCTTC.

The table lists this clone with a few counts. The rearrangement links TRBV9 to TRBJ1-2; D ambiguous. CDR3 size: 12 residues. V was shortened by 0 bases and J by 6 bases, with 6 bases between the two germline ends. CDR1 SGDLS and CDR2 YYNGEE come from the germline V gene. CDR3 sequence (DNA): TGTGCCAGCAGCGTAGGGAAGGATGGCTACACCTTC. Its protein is CASSVGKDGYTF.

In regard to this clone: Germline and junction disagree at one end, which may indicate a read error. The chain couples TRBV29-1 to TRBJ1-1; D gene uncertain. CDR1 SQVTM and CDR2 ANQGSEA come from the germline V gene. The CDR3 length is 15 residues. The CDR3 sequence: CSVEVVEILNTEAFF. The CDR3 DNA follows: TGCAGCGTGGAAGTGGTGGAGATCTTGAACACTGAAGCTTTCTTT.

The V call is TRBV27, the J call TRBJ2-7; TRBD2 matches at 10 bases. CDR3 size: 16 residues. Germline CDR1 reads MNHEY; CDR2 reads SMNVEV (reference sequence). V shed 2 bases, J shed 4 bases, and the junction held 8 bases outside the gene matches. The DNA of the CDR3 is TGTGCCAGCAGTTTAGATGCAGCGGGGGGGCGGTACGAGCAGTACTTC. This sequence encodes CASSLDAAGGRYEQYF.

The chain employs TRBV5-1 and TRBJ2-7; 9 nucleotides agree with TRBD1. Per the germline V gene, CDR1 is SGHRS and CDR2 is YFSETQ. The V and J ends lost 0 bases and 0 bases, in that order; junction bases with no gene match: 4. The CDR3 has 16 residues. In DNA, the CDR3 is TGCGCCAGCAGCTTGGTGGGACAGGGATACTCCTACGAGCAGTACTTC. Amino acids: CASSLVGQGYSYEQYF.

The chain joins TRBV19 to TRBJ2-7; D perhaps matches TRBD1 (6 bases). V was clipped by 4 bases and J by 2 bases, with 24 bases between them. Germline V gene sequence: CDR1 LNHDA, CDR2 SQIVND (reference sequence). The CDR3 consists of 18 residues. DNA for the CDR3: TGTGCCAGTAGTAAATCTGGACAGACGGTCCGGGGAGCCTACGAGCAGTACGTC. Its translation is CASSKSGQTVRGAYEQYV.

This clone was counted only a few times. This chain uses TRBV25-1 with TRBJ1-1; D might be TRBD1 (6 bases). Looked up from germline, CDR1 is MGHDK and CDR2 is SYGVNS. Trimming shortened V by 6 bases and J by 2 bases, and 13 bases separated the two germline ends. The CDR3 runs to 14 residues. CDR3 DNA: TGTGCCAGCAGGTCACAGGGTTTTAACACTGAAGCTTTCTTT. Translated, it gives CASRSQGFNTEAFF. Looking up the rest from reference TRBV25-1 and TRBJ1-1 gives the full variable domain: EADIYQTPRYLVIGTGKKITLECSQTMGHDKMYWYQQDPGMELHLIHYSYGVNSTEKGDLSSESTVSRIRTEHFPLTLESARPSHTSQYLCASRSQGFNTEAFFGQGTRLTVV.

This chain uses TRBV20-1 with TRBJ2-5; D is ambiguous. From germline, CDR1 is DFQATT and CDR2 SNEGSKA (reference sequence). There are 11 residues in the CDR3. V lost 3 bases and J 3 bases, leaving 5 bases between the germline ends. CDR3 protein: CSASQKETQYF. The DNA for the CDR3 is TGCAGTGCTAGCCAGAAAGAGACCCAGTACTTC.

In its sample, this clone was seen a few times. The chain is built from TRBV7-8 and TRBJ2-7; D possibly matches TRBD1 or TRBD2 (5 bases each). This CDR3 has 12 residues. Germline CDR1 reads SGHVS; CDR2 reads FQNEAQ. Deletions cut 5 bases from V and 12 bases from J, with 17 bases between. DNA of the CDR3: TGTGCCAGCAGCACGGGACCAGGACCTTCGTACGTC. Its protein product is CASSTGPGPSYV.

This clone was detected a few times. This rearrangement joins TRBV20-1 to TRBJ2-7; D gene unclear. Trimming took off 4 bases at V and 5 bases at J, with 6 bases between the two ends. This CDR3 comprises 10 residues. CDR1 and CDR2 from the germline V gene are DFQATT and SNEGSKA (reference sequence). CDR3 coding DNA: TGCAGTGCTATCTTCAACGAGCAGTACTTC. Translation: CSAIFNEQYF.